The clone carrying this T cell receptor beta chain has ten or more counts. Amplified material comprised TCR beta CDR3 regions derived from RNA transcripts. RT-PCR in the first round used HTBI primers; a second-round multiplex PCR followed. TCRdb reanalysed the multiplex PCR reads using MiXCR and keeps one entry per CDR3 protein. The table includes just over 600,000 distinct CDR3 sequences, 20% to 25% detected once. The sample is drawn from a study of Graves' ophthalmopathy and Graves' hyperthyroidism. As diagnostic evidence, clinical symptoms, serum thyroxine, TRAb, thyroid ultrasound and orbital computed tomography were relied upon. PBMCs were obtained from approximately 10 ml of fresh peripheral blood. Germline values: CDR1 LGHNT, CDR2 FRNRAP. The CDR3 runs to 13 residues. Trimming took off 5 bases at V and 0 bases at J, with 8 bases between the two ends.

The sample comprised peripheral blood. The chain recombines TRBV12-5 with TRBJ2-7, with D tentatively TRBD2 (6 bases). The receptor's source is a woman between 18 and 30 years old with stable Graves' hyperthyroidism. Some clones in this sample may be carry-over from other donors' samples. The CDR3 spells CASGAGFSYEQYF. Written as DNA, the CDR3 is TGTGCTAGTGGTGCGGGATTCTCCTACGAGCAGTACTTC.